The sequence of this TCR beta chain was determined in a study of CD8 T cells in Susac syndrome. The RNA input was roughly 0.45 to 1 ug, and it was reverse transcribed with random hexamers. The amplification used immunoSEQ multiplex PCR on TCR beta CDR3; it spanned 54 Vbeta and 13 Jbeta. TCRdb recomputed calls from the immunoSEQ multiplex PCR reads with MiXCR, one row per CDR3 protein. The sample includes 150,000 to 200,000 distinct CDR3 sequences, about 95% of them seen just once. The CDR3 is made up of 12 amino acids. Germline V lookup: CDR1 LGHDT, CDR2 YNNKEL (reference sequence). The V end lost 2 bases, the J end lost 10 bases, and 11 bases lay between the germline ends. The authors carried out high-throughput sequencing of TCR beta. They applied it to CD8+ and CD4+ T cells obtained from blood. It was negative isolation that provided the CD8+ and CD4+ T cells, whereas TEMRA cells were enriched by FACS.

The sequence was collected from a human donor in good health. Specimen: CD4+ T cells from PBMCs. The genes are TRBV3-1 and TRBJ1-1; tentative D call: TRBD1 (6 bases). The CDR3 loop is CASSQQTGGAFF. The CDR3 DNA reads TGTGCCAGCAGCCAACAGACAGGCGGAGCTTTCTTT.